One sample yielded the 25 T cell receptor beta chains listed below, sequenced in a study of T cells in Graves' hyperthyroidism and ophthalmopathy. TCR beta CDR3 sequences were amplified from RNA transcripts. RT-PCR in the first round (using the HTBI primer set) targeted the TCR CDR3. TCRdb re-analysed the multiplex PCR reads in MiXCR, keeping a single row per CDR3 protein. Here the sample spans roughly 300,000 distinct CDR3 sequences, roughly 18% being singletons. The specimen was blood. The origin of the receptors is a woman in her fifties or sixties with Graves' hyperthyroidism.

This clonotype was seen at least ten times. The V gene is TRBV20-1, the J gene TRBJ1-2, with D tentatively TRBD1 (5 bases). The germline V gene has CDR1 DFQATT and CDR2 SNEGSKA (reference sequence). Trimming took 5 bases from V and 5 from J, leaving 12 bases between them. This CDR3 region has 12 residues. CDR3 protein: CSAWTGGYGYTF. In DNA form, the CDR3 reads TGCAGTGCTTGGACCGGGGGTTATGGCTACACCTTC.

The table lists this clonotype with many counts. The CDR3 is CASSPIAGVRTGELFF. The CDR3 DNA reads TGTGCCAGCAGCCCAATAGCGGGAGTTAGAACCGGGGAGCTGTTTTTT. The chain uses TRBV7-2 and TRBJ2-2; TRBD2 agrees at 9 bases. Unmatched junction bases numbered 9, after V lost 5 bases and J lost 5 bases. The CDR3 loop spans 16 amino acids. Germline CDR1 reads SGHTA; CDR2 reads FQGNSA.

The V call is TRBV10-2, the J call TRBJ2-5; 8 nucleotides match TRBD2. CDR3 length: 15 residues. With V trimmed by 3 bases and J by 7 bases, 10 bases remained unmatched. Germline assignment: CDR1 WSHSY and CDR2 SAAADI. The CDR3 region has the DNA TGCGCCAGCAGTGAAGCTAGCGGGTACTTAGGGACCCAGTACTTC. Protein sequence: CASSEASGYLGTQYF.

This clonotype turned up a few times. This sequence joins TRBV10-3 and TRBJ1-2; 9 bases are a match to TRBD1. V was clipped by 4 bases and J by 7 bases; unmatched bases: 4. Per germline, CDR1 ENHRY and CDR2 SYGVKD. The CDR3 consists of 13 residues. The CDR3 nucleotides read TGTGCCATCAGTGTGGACAGGGGTAGTGGCTACACCTTC. Its protein is CAISVDRGSGYTF.

This clonotype was seen repeatedly, ten times or more. CDR3 sequence reads: CAFSGQFNEKLFF. For the CDR3, the DNA is TGTGCCTTCTCGGGACAGTTTAATGAAAAACTGTTTTTT. This chain links TRBV30 with TRBJ1-4; 7 bases are a match to TRBD1. The length of the CDR3 is 13 residues. Germline-derived CDR1 and CDR2 are GTSNPN and SVGIG (reference sequence). With 7 bases clipped from V and 4 bases from J, the junction kept 6 bases outside the gene matches.

This clonotype was seen repeatedly, ten times or more. This sequence joins TRBV3-1 and TRBJ1-4, with D perhaps TRBD1 (5 bases). The CDR3 is made up of 18 amino acids. Germline CDR1 reads LGHDT; CDR2 reads YNNKEL (reference sequence). V lost 1 base and J lost 5, with 20 bases in between. This CDR3 reads CASSQVIGGTLGNEKLFF. Here the CDR3 DNA reads TGTGCCAGCAGCCAAGTGATCGGCGGGACCCTCGGGAATGAAAAACTGTTTTTT.

In this sample, this clonotype turned up many times. The rearrangement links TRBV5-1 to TRBJ1-4, with 8 bases that match TRBD1. The CDR3 has 16 amino acids. Trimming at V came to 0 bases and at J to 8 bases, leaving 9 bases not matched to a gene. From germline, CDR1 is SGHRS and CDR2 YFSETQ. The DNA for the CDR3 is TGCGCCAGCAGCTTGGCGGGGACAGGCGATACCGAAAAACTGTTTTTT. Protein: CASSLAGTGDTEKLFF.

At least ten counts were recorded for this clonotype. The genes are TRBV2 and TRBJ2-1; either TRBD1 or TRBD2 may fit D (5 bases each). Deletions cut 4 bases from V and 5 bases from J, with 12 bases between. CDR3 size: 14 residues. Germline V gene lookup returns CDR1 SNHLY and CDR2 FYNNEI. Here the CDR3 reads CASSGGKGDNEQFF. The CDR3 region has the DNA TGTGCCAGCAGTGGGGGGAAGGGCGACAATGAGCAGTTCTTC.

This chain uses TRBV29-1 with TRBJ1-1; tentative D call: TRBD1 (5 bases). This CDR3 has 10 amino acids. The germline gives CDR1 SQVTM, CDR2 ANQGSEA. Between the trimmed V and J ends, which lost 7 bases and 4 bases, there was a span of 7 bases. The CDR3 region is CSGGTTEAFF. The CDR3 DNA reads TGCAGCGGAGGGACCACTGAAGCTTTCTTT. The full variable domain, its missing parts supplied by reference TRBV29-1 and TRBJ1-1, is SAVISQKPSRDICQRGTSLTIQCQVDSQVTMMFWYRQQPGQSLTLIATANQGSEATYESGFVIDKFPISRPNLTFSTLTVSNMSPEDSSIYLCSGGTTEAFFGQGTRLTVV.

CDR3: CSARVRSSLAGRETQYF. The CDR3 DNA sequence: TGCAGTGCTAGAGTGCGGTCCTCCCTAGCGGGAAGGGAGACCCAGTACTTC. The rearrangement uses TRBV20-1 and TRBJ2-5; 9 bases match TRBD2. The length of the CDR3 is 17 residues. CDR1 is DFQATT and CDR2 is SNEGSKA in the germline V gene (reference sequence). Trimming cost V 1 base and J 5 bases; bases outside gene matches: 14.

V usage is TRBV29-1 and J usage is TRBJ2-1, with TRBD2 matching 14 bases. CDR3 length: 16 amino acids. J gave up 7 bases and V 6 bases, and 11 bases lay outside the gene matches. In germline, CDR1 is SQVTM, CDR2 ANQGSEA. CDR3 protein: CSVGTSGRSLWNEQFF. The CDR3 DNA follows: TGCAGCGTGGGGACTAGCGGGAGAAGTTTGTGGAATGAGCAGTTCTTC.

The table lists this clonotype with a few counts. This chain uses TRBV27 with TRBJ1-6, with 8 bases fitting TRBD1. Trimming removed 5 bases from V and 7 bases from J; junction bases left unmatched: 7. The CDR3 has 15 amino acids. Germline CDR1 is MNHEY and CDR2 is SMNVEV (reference sequence). CDR3 DNA sequence: TGTGCCAGCAGTACCCGGACAGGGTTCAATTCACCCCTCCACTTT. Residues: CASSTRTGFNSPLHF.

This CDR3 is CSAPGTSGDPMTQYF. The CDR3, as DNA: TGCAGCGCTCCGGGGACTAGCGGGGACCCCATGACCCAGTACTTC. V and J are TRBV29-1 and TRBJ2-5; 13 nucleotides match TRBD2. This CDR3 has 15 amino acids. The germline V gene encodes CDR1 SQVTM and CDR2 ANQGSEA. J lost 7 bases, V lost 7 bases, and 12 bases had no gene match.

In its sample, this clonotype was seen many times. V and J are TRBV2 and TRBJ2-7, with D perhaps assigned TRBD1 or TRBD2 (5 bases each). Germline V gene data show CDR1 as SNHLY and CDR2 as FYNNEI. This CDR3 contains 12 residues. Trimming left V 1 base short and J 6 bases short, with 7 bases between. CDR3 bases: TGTGCCAGCAGTGAAGGAGGGACCGAGCAGTACTTC. Protein sequence: CASSEGGTEQYF.

This clonotype has a handful of counts. The chain is built from TRBV28 and TRBJ2-1; 9 positions agree with TRBD1. V lost 0 bases to trimming and J lost 1 base; unmatched junction nucleotides: 1. The germline CDR1 and CDR2 sequences are MDHEN and SYDVKM. The CDR3 is 16 amino acids. CDR3 in DNA: TGTGCCAGCAGTTTATGGGGACAGGGATCCTACAATGAGCAGTTCTTC. This encodes CASSLWGQGSYNEQFF. Using reference TRBV28 and TRBJ2-1 for the parts outside the CDR3, the full variable domain is DVKVTQSSRYLVKRTGEKVFLECVQDMDHENMFWYRQDPGLGLRLIYFSYDVKMKEKGDIPEGYSVSREKKERFSLILESASTNQTSMYLCASSLWGQGSYNEQFFGPGTRLTVL.

This clonotype was recorded many times. V gene TRBV30 combines with J gene TRBJ2-1; TRBD2 matches at 10 bases. Trimming cost V 3 bases and J 4 bases; bases outside gene matches: 12. Germline V gene data show CDR1 as GTSNPN and CDR2 as SVGIG (reference sequence). This CDR3 comprises 17 residues. CDR3 residues: CAWSGSEGLAEYNEQFF. CDR3 bases: TGTGCCTGGAGCGGCTCGGAAGGACTAGCGGAATACAATGAGCAGTTCTTC.

A word on this clonotype: Its ends do not fully match the called genes, so a read error is possible. V and J are TRBV12-3 or TRBV12-4 and TRBJ2-5; D gene unclear. CDR3 length: 16 residues. CDR3 loop: CTSSRTRTVNQETQYF. The DNA for the CDR3 is TGTACCAGCAGTCGTACCAGGACCGTGAACCAAGAGACCCAGTACTTC.

CDR3 in amino acids: CAWSGGKTYQETQYF. The CDR3 coding sequence is TGTGCCTGGAGTGGCGGAAAGACGTACCAAGAGACCCAGTACTTC. The chain joins TRBV30 to TRBJ2-5; D is unresolved. The CDR3 totals 15 residues. Germline lookup yields CDR1 GTSNPN and CDR2 SVGIG (reference sequence). Trimming removed 1 base at V and 0 bases at J, with 12 bases between.

As regards this clonotype: Since a much larger clone is just one base distant, this may be a read error. The chain links TRBV2 to TRBJ2-7, with D possibly being TRBD2 (6 bases). The CDR3 totals 11 residues. The germline V gene has CDR1 SNHLY and CDR2 FYNNEI. Trimming shortened V by 7 bases and J by 9 bases, and 13 bases separated the two germline ends. The CDR3 DNA sequence: TGTGCCAGCAACGGGCGGGGCGGGCAGTACTTC. Residues: CASNGRGGQYF.

The chain joins TRBV30 to TRBJ1-2; D not resolved. CDR3 size: 15 residues. Germline loops: CDR1 GTSNPN, CDR2 SVGIG (reference sequence). The V and J ends lost 3 bases and 1 base respectively, with 15 bases between them. CDR3 region: CAWRQLPQSNYGYTF. The CDR3 bases are TGTGCCTGGAGGCAGTTACCACAGAGTAACTATGGCTACACCTTC.

The rearrangement joins TRBV11-1 to TRBJ2-2, with D possibly TRBD1 on 5 matching bases. Germline values: CDR1 SGHAT, CDR2 FQDESV (reference sequence). V dropped 1 base and J dropped 6 bases, with 15 bases sitting between them. This CDR3 is 16 amino acids long. CDR3 sequence: CASSLVEQGGAGELFF. The CDR3 DNA sequence: TGTGCCAGCAGCTTAGTGGAGCAGGGTGGGGCCGGGGAGCTGTTTTTT. The full variable domain, its missing parts supplied by reference TRBV11-1 and TRBJ2-2, is EAEVAQSPRYKITEKSQAVAFWCDPISGHATLYWYRQILGQGPELLVQFQDESVVDDSQLPKDRFSAERLKGVDSTLKIQPAELGDSAMYLCASSLVEQGGAGELFFGEGSRLTVL.

The rearrangement uses TRBV28 and TRBJ1-4, with 11 bases that match TRBD1. The CDR3 extends over 14 amino acids. V lost 4 bases to trimming and J lost 8 bases; unmatched junction nucleotides: 3. Germline lookup yields CDR1 MDHEN and CDR2 SYDVKM. This CDR3 reads CASSWGQGVEKLFF. The CDR3 bases are TGTGCCAGCAGTTGGGGACAGGGGGTCGAAAAACTGTTTTTT.

J is TRBJ2-1 and V is TRBV18; D ambiguous. V was clipped by 6 bases and J by 7 bases, with 10 bases between them. CDR3 length equals 12 residues. The germline CDR1 and CDR2 sequences are KGHSH and LQKENI. The CDR3 DNA reads TGTGCCAGCTCTTCCGCGGCAAATGAGCAGTTCTTC. Protein product: CASSSAANEQFF.

This clonotype was seen a handful of times. This chain uses TRBV29-1 with TRBJ2-3, with 7 nucleotides matching TRBD2. After removal of 7 bases from V and 8 bases from J, the junction contained 15 bases not matched to a gene. Germline V gene sequence: CDR1 SQVTM, CDR2 ANQGSEA. CDR3 length equals 14 residues. The CDR3 nucleotides read TGCAGCGCGTCTAGGTTGCGGGAGTTGGGTACGCAGTATTTT. Protein: CSASRLRELGTQYF.

This clonotype was observed many times. V is TRBV28 and J is TRBJ1-4, with D perhaps TRBD1 (5 bases). The V gene's germline CDR1 is MDHEN and CDR2 SYDVKM. V lost 5 bases and J 6 bases, leaving 16 bases between the germline ends. The CDR3 totals 15 residues. The CDR3 reads CASSPPPVQDEKLFF. The DNA for the CDR3 is TGTGCCAGCAGTCCCCCCCCTGTACAGGATGAAAAACTGTTTTTT.